This passage covers 19 T cell receptor beta chains from one sample sequenced in a study of beta chain features in type 1 diabetes. Sequencing targeted expressed TCRB transcripts, as all isolated RNA had been reverse transcribed. Here immunoSEQ multiplex PCR was the method, and the copy in TCRdb shows in-frame clones only, minus some. The sample yields roughly 450,000 clones, 11% seen once. The material sequenced was naive CD4+ T cells from blood. These receptor sequences come from a young woman in good health.

This clone was found a few times. The chain has TRBV6-6 and TRBJ2-7; D is unclear. V gave up 0 bases and J gave up 3 bases, with 3 bases separating them. Germline V gene data show CDR1 as MNHNY and CDR2 as SVGAGI (reference sequence). This CDR3 has 12 residues. Here the CDR3 reads CASSYSNYEQYF. CDR3 DNA: TGTGCCAGCAGTTACTCCAACTACGAGCAGTACTTC.

This chain connects TRBV2 to TRBJ1-6; the D is unclear. Germline V gene lookup returns CDR1 SNHLY and CDR2 FYNNEI. The CDR3 is made up of 15 amino acids. The V and J ends lost 7 bases and 6 bases respectively, with 16 bases between them. The chain's CDR3 is CASTPEAGGNSPLHF. CDR3 bases: TGTGCCAGCACCCCGGAGGCAGGCGGTAATTCACCCCTCCACTTT.

A few counts support this clone. CDR3 in DNA: TGTGCCAGCAGCCAAGATGCAGGGTCAGGAAACACCATATATTTT. Residues: CASSQDAGSGNTIYF. V usage is TRBV4-2 and J usage is TRBJ1-3; maybe TRBD1 (5 bases). There are 15 residues in the CDR3. CDR1 and CDR2 from the germline V gene are LGHNA and YNFKEQ. Trimming pared 0 bases from V and 4 bases from J, leaving 10 bases between.

This clone has more than one count but fewer than ten. The chain combines TRBV7-9 with TRBJ2-7, with D perhaps matching TRBD2 (6 bases). The CDR3 covers 17 residues. V dropped 1 base and J dropped 3 bases, with 19 bases sitting between them. In germline, CDR1 is SEHNR, CDR2 FQNEAQ (reference sequence). The CDR3 DNA reads as TGTGCCAGCAGCTTAGTCATTGAACCGGGACTGTACTACGAGCAGTACTTC. Translating gives CASSLVIEPGLYYEQYF. Supplemented by reference TRBV7-9 and TRBJ2-7, the full variable domain reads DTGVSQNPRHKITKRGQNVTFRCDPISEHNRLYWYRQTLGQGPEFLTYFQNEAQLEKSRLLSDRFSAERPKGSFSTLEIQRTEQGDSAMYLCASSLVIEPGLYYEQYFGPGTRLTVT.

The rearrangement uses TRBV6-5 and TRBJ2-3, with TRBD2 matching 7 bases. Germline V gene lookup returns CDR1 MNHEY and CDR2 SVGAGI. CDR3 length equals 15 residues. V lost 4 bases, J lost 4 bases, and 8 bases stayed unmatched. CDR3 region: CASSLGGGMADTQYF. CDR3 sequence (DNA): TGTGCCAGCAGTTTGGGGGGAGGGATGGCAGATACGCAGTATTTT.

V is TRBV7-9 and J is TRBJ2-1; D possibly uses TRBD1 or TRBD2 (6 bases each). The CDR3 contains 16 residues. In germline, CDR1 is SEHNR, CDR2 FQNEAQ (reference sequence). The germline V and J ends were trimmed by 5 bases and 4 bases, with 18 bases remaining between them. The CDR3 spells CASSRGPGILYNEQFF. The CDR3 DNA reads TGTGCCAGCAGCCGGGGGCCGGGCATACTTTACAATGAGCAGTTCTTC.

The CDR3: CASSYFRASGYQETQYF. In nucleotides, the CDR3 is TGTGCCAGCAGCTATTTTCGGGCTAGCGGGTACCAAGAGACCCAGTACTTC. The V call is TRBV7-8, the J call TRBJ2-5, with 8 bases fitting TRBD2. The trim removed 4 bases at V and 0 bases at J, leaving 10 bases unmatched. Looked up from germline, CDR1 is SGHVS and CDR2 is FQNEAQ. CDR3 length: 17 residues.

This clone was counted a few times. The V call is TRBV6-6, the J call TRBJ2-6; 9 positions match TRBD1. The CDR3 sequence is 15 residues long. After removal of 5 bases from V and 2 bases from J, the junction contained 1 base not matched to a gene. The germline gives CDR1 MNHNY, CDR2 SVGAGI (reference sequence). CDR3 sequence (DNA): TGTGCCAGCAGTCACAGGGGGCCTGGGGCCAACGTCCTGACTTTC. Translated, it gives CASSHRGPGANVLTF.

This clone was seen a handful of times. The chain is built from TRBV7-2 and TRBJ2-1; no clear D gene. Trimming pared 0 bases from V and 6 bases from J, leaving 12 bases between. Looked up from germline, CDR1 is SGHTA and CDR2 is FQGNSA. This CDR3 has 15 residues. The DNA of the CDR3 is TGTGCCAGCAGCTTAGCGGAGACCGGCCTCAATGAGCAGTTCTTC. Its protein product is CASSLAETGLNEQFF.

This clone came up a few times. V is TRBV7-8 and J is TRBJ1-1, with a weak D call TRBD1 (5 bases). The CDR3 is made up of 14 amino acids. Between the trimmed V and J ends, which lost 7 bases and 0 bases, there was a span of 12 bases. Germline-derived CDR1 and CDR2 are SGHVS and FQNEAQ. CDR3 region: CASTNDRMNTEAFF. The CDR3 bases are TGTGCCAGCACCAATGACAGAATGAACACTGAAGCTTTCTTT.

This clone was detected a few times. The chain joins TRBV5-1 to TRBJ2-5; D is unresolved. V shed 1 base and J shed 14 bases, with 15 bases lying between them. The CDR3 sequence is 12 residues long. Germline V lookup: CDR1 SGHRS, CDR2 YFSETQ. The CDR3 protein is CASSLTLSLVYF. The CDR3 DNA sequence: TGCGCCAGCAGCTTGACCCTTTCGTTGGTCTACTTC.

This chain's CDR3 is CASSWTGDRNQPQHF. In DNA form, the CDR3 reads TGTGCCAGCAGCTGGACAGGGGATCGCAATCAGCCCCAGCATTTT. The chain uses TRBV6-6 and TRBJ1-5; 9 nucleotides align to TRBD1. The CDR3 consists of 15 residues. V lost 6 bases and J lost 2; bases outside the gene matches: 5. Germline V gene sequence: CDR1 MNHNY, CDR2 SVGAGI (reference sequence).

This clone has only a few counts. The chain carries TRBV4-2 and TRBJ1-2, with D unresolved. Per germline, CDR1 LGHNA and CDR2 YNFKEQ. The CDR3 contains 14 residues. V was trimmed by 0 bases and J by 4 bases, leaving 9 bases between them. In DNA form, the CDR3 reads TGTGCCAGCAGCCAAGATTTGGCTGCCTATGGCTACACCTTC. It encodes CASSQDLAAYGYTF.

This clone has a count of ten or more. The rearrangement joins TRBV30 to TRBJ2-7; a weak D match, TRBD1 (5 bases). Germline-derived CDR1 and CDR2 are GTSNPN and SVGIG (reference sequence). This CDR3 is built from 13 residues. Trimming took 0 bases from V and 5 from J, leaving 11 bases between them. CDR3 nucleotides: TGTGCCTGGAGTGTAAGGCAGGGAAACGAGCAGTACTTC. Translating gives CAWSVRQGNEQYF. Combining the CDR3 with reference TRBV30 and TRBJ2-7 gives the whole variable domain SQTIHQWPATLVQPVGSPLSLECTVEGTSNPNLYWYRQAAGRGLQLLFYSVGIGQISSEVPQNLSASRPQDRQFILSSKKLLLSDSGFYLCAWSVRQGNEQYFGPGTRLTVT.

The chain carries TRBV6-1 and TRBJ2-3; TRBD1 aligns across 7 bases. The CDR3 spans 14 residues. V shed 5 bases, J shed 3 bases, and the junction held 5 bases outside the gene matches. Germline V gene sequence: CDR1 MNHNS, CDR2 SASEGT. In DNA, the CDR3 is TGTGCCAGCAGTCCACGGGGACAGACAGATACGCAGTATTTT. It codes for CASSPRGQTDTQYF.

This clone was seen more than once but under ten times. The J gene is TRBJ1-2, the V gene TRBV28, with 7 bases that match TRBD1. Germline trimming cut 6 bases from V and 5 bases from J; bases unmatched to any gene: 9. Per germline, CDR1 MDHEN and CDR2 SYDVKM. The CDR3 totals 14 residues. CDR3 sequence: CASRSTGEGYGYTF. In DNA, the CDR3 is TGTGCCAGCAGAAGCACAGGGGAGGGATATGGCTACACCTTC.

This clone was counted only a few times. The chain has TRBV4-2 and TRBJ2-2, with D possibly matching TRBD2 (5 bases). CDR3 length: 16 amino acids. In germline, CDR1 is LGHNA, CDR2 YNFKEQ. V was pared by 4 bases and J by 1 base, with 13 bases between. CDR3 bases: TGTGCCAGCAGCCTGCCAGGAGCGGTGAACACCGGGGAGCTGTTTTTT. Protein: CASSLPGAVNTGELFF.

The table lists this clone with a few counts. Other DNA sequences in this sample translate to the same CDR3. V usage is TRBV29-1 and J usage is TRBJ2-5; possibly TRBD1 for D (6 bases). CDR1 is SQVTM, CDR2 ANQGSEA, per germline. The CDR3 is made up of 14 amino acids. The V end was cut by 7 bases, the J end by 4 bases, with 19 bases between. CDR3 loop: CSGTGTPSSETQYF. CDR3 DNA: TGCAGCGGCACCGGGACACCTTCCTCAGAGACCCAGTACTTC.

This chain links TRBV7-6 with TRBJ2-2, with a possible D match to TRBD2 (6 bases). The CDR3 is 15 residues long. Deletions cut 6 bases from V and 4 bases from J, with 15 bases between. Germline V CDR1 and CDR2: SGHVS, FNYEAQ. CDR3 sequence reads: CASSPRLDPTGELFF. In nucleotides, the CDR3 is TGTGCCAGCAGTCCTCGACTAGACCCCACCGGGGAGCTGTTTTTT. Filled out from reference TRBV7-6 and TRBJ2-2, the complete variable domain reads GAGVSQSPRYKVTKRGQDVALRCDPISGHVSLYWYRQALGQGPEFLTYFNYEAQQDKSGLPNDRFSAERPEGSISTLTIQRTEQRDSAMYRCASSPRLDPTGELFFGEGSRLTVL.